The 27 T cell receptor beta chains presented below share a single source sample, sequenced in a study of T cell responses to AZD1222 COVID-19 vaccine. Profiled with immunoSEQ multiplex PCR; TCRdb holds only in-frame clones, not every one. The data hold over 150,000 clones, with 90% observed a single time. Material: peripheral blood, obtained on day 0 of AZD1222 vaccination. The receptors come from an adult in good health.

The CDR3 reads CASSGGGRTQYF. The CDR3 nucleotides are TGTGCCAGCAGCGGCGGGGGACGGACCCAGTACTTC. This chain uses TRBV6-5 with TRBJ2-5; TRBD2 matches at 7 bases. The germline V gene encodes CDR1 MNHEY and CDR2 SVGAGI. Trimming cost V 6 bases and J 7 bases; bases outside gene matches: 5. CDR3 length: 12 residues.

This clone was seen only once. The chain recombines TRBV5-6 with TRBJ2-7; tentative D call: TRBD1 (5 bases). The V gene's germline CDR1 is SGHDT and CDR2 YYEEEE. Trimming pared 1 base from V and 3 bases from J, leaving 14 bases between. The CDR3 extends over 15 amino acids. The CDR3 coding sequence is TGTGCCAGCAGCTTGTCTGGGGCTGCCTTCTACGAGCAGTACTTC. Its protein product is CASSLSGAAFYEQYF.

The chain couples TRBV6-5 to TRBJ1-4, with TRBD1 as a possible D gene (5 bases). Germline V gene data show CDR1 as MNHEY and CDR2 as SVGAGI. The CDR3 length is 14 residues. V was shortened by 5 bases and J by 6 bases, with 13 bases between the two germline ends. In DNA form, the CDR3 reads TGTGCCAGCAGTATCAGGGACGAGGATGAAAAACTGTTTTTT. Translating gives CASSIRDEDEKLFF.

The chain recombines TRBV11-2 with TRBJ2-1; D is uncertain. Germline CDR1 SGHAT, CDR2 FQNNGV. Trimming left V 1 base short and J 3 bases short, with 10 bases between. This CDR3 has 15 amino acids. For the CDR3, the DNA is TGTGCCAGCAGCTTAGGCCAGGCTAGCTACAATGAGCAGTTCTTC. Translated: CASSLGQASYNEQFF.

This clone was seen just once. This chain uses TRBV19 with TRBJ1-2; D remains unclear. The V and J ends lost 5 bases and 8 bases respectively, with 9 bases between them. Germline CDR1 is LNHDA and CDR2 is SQIVND (reference sequence). This CDR3 contains 11 residues. The CDR3 region is CASSQARGYTF. The CDR3 DNA reads TGTGCCAGTAGTCAGGCCCGGGGCTACACCTTC.

CDR3 sequence reads: CASSIDPQSTGGNQPQHF. As DNA, the CDR3 is TGTGCCAGTAGTATAGATCCCCAATCGACAGGGGGAAATCAGCCCCAGCATTTT. This chain connects TRBV19 to TRBJ1-5; TRBD1 agrees at 9 bases. Germline V lookup: CDR1 LNHDA, CDR2 SQIVND (reference sequence). V shed 0 bases, J shed 4 bases, and the junction held 10 bases outside the gene matches. The CDR3 loop spans 18 amino acids. The whole variable domain, filled in from reference TRBV19 and TRBJ1-5, reads DGGITQSPKYLFRKEGQNVTLSCEQNLNHDAMYWYRQDPGQGLRLIYYSQIVNDFQKGDIAEGYSVSREKKESFPLTVTSAQKNPTAFYLCASSIDPQSTGGNQPQHFGDGTRLSIL.

This clone was observed once. V is TRBV11-3 and J is TRBJ1-1; 8 bases line up with TRBD1. The germline gives CDR1 SGHNT, CDR2 YENEEA. V trimming: 0 bases; J trimming: 7 bases; junction bases outside the gene matches: 13. This CDR3 contains 17 residues. CDR3 sequence reads: CASSLDVVTGTGGEAFF. The CDR3 region has the DNA TGTGCCAGCAGCTTAGATGTCGTTACCGGGACAGGTGGTGAAGCTTTCTTT.

The V and J genes are TRBV27 and TRBJ2-2; TRBD1 might be the D (6 bases). The CDR3 consists of 13 residues. V shed 3 bases and J shed 4 bases, with 6 bases lying between them. Germline CDR1 and CDR2: MNHEY and SMNVEV (reference sequence). CDR3 nucleotide sequence: TGTGCCAGCAGTTTGGGGGCCACCGGGGAGCTGTTTTTT. It yields the protein CASSLGATGELFF.

The chain couples TRBV7-9 to TRBJ2-5, with unresolved D. Germline CDR1 and CDR2: SEHNR and FQNEAQ (reference sequence). CDR3 length: 11 residues. Trimming stripped 5 bases from V and 4 bases from J, with 5 bases between. CDR3 in amino acids: CASSPAETQYF. CDR3 DNA sequence: TGTGCCAGCAGCCCCGCAGAGACCCAGTACTTC.

The chain joins TRBV9 to TRBJ1-5; D is perhaps TRBD1 (5 bases). Trimming removed 4 bases from V and 3 bases from J, with 14 bases in between. The CDR3 runs to 15 residues. The germline CDR1 and CDR2 sequences are SGDLS and YYNGEE. The CDR3 protein is CASSTGGGPNQPQHF. The CDR3 DNA sequence: TGTGCCAGCAGCACCGGCGGGGGTCCCAATCAGCCCCAGCATTTT.

CDR3 DNA sequence: TGTGCCAGCAGTGTAGCGGGGCGCACAGATACGCAGTATTTT. Translated, it gives CASSVAGRTDTQYF. The chain is built from TRBV6-1 and TRBJ2-3; 8 bases align to TRBD2. The V and J ends lost 4 bases and 1 base, in that order; junction bases with no gene match: 1. CDR1 is MNHNS, CDR2 SASEGT, per germline. This CDR3 region has 14 residues.

V and J are TRBV7-9 and TRBJ1-4; D uncertain. V lost 5 bases to trimming and J lost 5 bases, with 12 bases between them. CDR3 length equals 14 residues. The germline V gene has CDR1 SEHNR and CDR2 FQNEAQ (reference sequence). The CDR3, as DNA: TGTGCCAGCAGCCCCGACACTGAGAATGAAAAACTGTTTTTT. Residues: CASSPDTENEKLFF.

V and J are TRBV5-4 and TRBJ2-3; possible D gene TRBD2, 5 bases. The V gene lost 3 bases and the J gene lost 3 bases, with 11 bases spanning the gap. The CDR3 runs 14 residues. CDR1 is SGHNT and CDR2 is YYREEE in the germline V gene (reference sequence). The DNA for the CDR3 is TGTGCCAGCAGCTCCCGGACTCAGACAGATACGCAGTATTTT. It specifies CASSSRTQTDTQYF.

The rearrangement uses TRBV4-1 and TRBJ1-2; 8 nucleotides align to TRBD1. CDR1 MGHRA and CDR2 YSYEKL come from the germline V gene. There are 17 residues in the CDR3. V was clipped by 1 base and J by 4 bases; unmatched bases: 11. CDR3 DNA: TGCGCCAGCAGCCAAGGGGGTGGACAGGGCCGACGCTATGGCTACACCTTC. Its translation is CASSQGGGQGRRYGYTF.

J is TRBJ2-3 and V is TRBV7-9; 8 positions agree with TRBD1. The CDR3 contains 18 residues. With 1 base clipped from V and 0 bases from J, the junction kept 9 bases outside the gene matches. Germline V gives CDR1 SEHNR, CDR2 FQNEAQ (reference sequence). The CDR3 is CASSLVVVGQVSTDTQYF. Written as DNA, the CDR3 is TGTGCCAGCAGCTTAGTAGTGGTGGGACAGGTTAGCACAGATACGCAGTATTTT. The whole variable domain, remainder taken from reference TRBV7-9 and TRBJ2-3, is DTGVSQNPRHKITKRGQNVTFRCDPISEHNRLYWYRQTLGQGPEFLTYFQNEAQLEKSRLLSDRFSAERPKGSFSTLEIQRTEQGDSAMYLCASSLVVVGQVSTDTQYFGPGTRLTVL.

Details on this clone: In the same sample, other DNA sequences code for this CDR3. The chain combines TRBV5-1 with TRBJ1-3; TRBD1 might be the D (5 bases). This CDR3 has 14 residues. CDR1 and CDR2 from the germline V gene are SGHRS and YFSETQ. The V and J ends lost 4 bases and 1 base respectively, with 9 bases between them. CDR3 bases: TGCGCCAGCAGCCTAGGGGCTTCTGGAAACACCATATATTTT. Translation gives CASSLGASGNTIYF.

The genes are TRBV7-8 and TRBJ1-1, with D possibly being TRBD1 (5 bases). V lost 2 bases and J 5 bases, leaving 9 bases between the germline ends. The CDR3 has 13 residues. CDR1 SGHVS and CDR2 FQNEAQ come from the germline V gene. This CDR3 is CASSLLGETEAFF. The DNA of the CDR3 is TGTGCCAGCAGCTTACTGGGGGAAACTGAAGCTTTCTTT.

This chain connects TRBV9 to TRBJ1-1; D is unclear. V was cut by 4 bases and J by 0 bases, with 13 bases left in between. The CDR3 runs to 15 residues. The germline V gene has CDR1 SGDLS and CDR2 YYNGEE. CDR3 sequence reads: CASSPPGVMNTEAFF. CDR3 sequence (DNA): TGTGCCAGCAGCCCACCCGGGGTTATGAACACTGAAGCTTTCTTT.

This clone was detected only once. The chain couples TRBV19 to TRBJ1-1, with D unclear. Germline V gene sequence: CDR1 LNHDA, CDR2 SQIVND (reference sequence). The CDR3 length is 14 residues. Trimming removed 7 bases at V and 7 bases at J, with 19 bases between. CDR3 bases: TGTGCCAGTATTGGGATCCACGATGTAAGTGAAGCTTTCTTT. Translation gives CASIGIHDVSEAFF.

The rearrangement uses TRBV7-2 and TRBJ1-6, with D maybe TRBD1 (6 bases). This CDR3 spans 14 amino acids. The V gene lost 1 base and the J gene lost 7 bases, with 8 bases spanning the gap. Germline V lookup: CDR1 SGHTA, CDR2 FQGNSA. The CDR3 DNA reads as TGTGCCAGCAGCTTAGGGACAGAAAATTCACCCCTCCACTTT. This sequence encodes CASSLGTENSPLHF.

The V gene is TRBV7-3, the J gene TRBJ1-5; D unresolved. V lost 1 base, J lost 1 base, and 8 bases lay in between. CDR1 is SGHTA, CDR2 FQGTGA, per germline. The CDR3 is 15 residues long. CDR3 amino acids: CASSLNPGSNQPQHF. CDR3 DNA sequence: TGTGCCAGCAGCTTAAATCCGGGCAGCAATCAGCCCCAGCATTTT.

The gene calls are TRBV6-5 and TRBJ2-7; TRBD1 aligns across 9 bases. Germline CDR1 and CDR2: MNHEY and SVGAGI. The CDR3 loop spans 15 amino acids. Trimming removed 6 bases from V and 9 bases from J; junction bases left unmatched: 15. This CDR3 reads CASSLTTGGTVWQYF. CDR3 bases: TGTGCCAGCAGCCTAACGACAGGGGGTACTGTCTGGCAGTACTTC.

V usage is TRBV5-4 and J usage is TRBJ2-5; tentative D call: TRBD2 (6 bases). The CDR3 runs 14 residues. Germline lookup yields CDR1 SGHNT and CDR2 YYREEE (reference sequence). Trimming stripped 2 bases from V and 5 bases from J, with 13 bases between. CDR3: CASSLAGGGETQYF. CDR3 DNA: TGTGCCAGCAGCTTAGCGGGCGGAGGGGAGACCCAGTACTTC.

The CDR3 region is CASRGGSQETQYF. CDR3 nucleotide sequence: TGTGCCAGTAGGGGCGGTTCCCAAGAGACCCAGTACTTC. The rearrangement uses TRBV19 and TRBJ2-5, with unresolved D. The germline V gene has CDR1 LNHDA and CDR2 SQIVND (reference sequence). CDR3 length equals 13 residues. V lost 6 bases to trimming and J lost 1 base, with 9 bases between them.

This clone appeared once. The genes are TRBV5-1 and TRBJ1-2; a weak D match, TRBD1 (6 bases). CDR1 is SGHRS, CDR2 YFSETQ, per germline. The CDR3 is 14 residues long. V lost 2 bases to trimming and J lost 0 bases, with 8 bases between them. The CDR3 DNA is TGCGCCAGCAGCTTAGGACAGCCTAACTATGGCTACACCTTC. Its translation: CASSLGQPNYGYTF.

J is TRBJ1-6 and V is TRBV6-6, with D unclear. The V end lost 4 bases, the J end lost 8 bases, and 6 bases lay between the germline ends. The CDR3 has 12 residues. Germline CDR1 reads MNHNY; CDR2 reads SVGAGI (reference sequence). The CDR3 spells CASSSSDSPLHF. For the CDR3, the DNA is TGTGCCAGCAGTTCTAGTGATTCACCCCTCCACTTT.

V and J are TRBV7-8 and TRBJ2-7, with TRBD2 matching over 8 bases. The germline V gene has CDR1 SGHVS and CDR2 FQNEAQ. With V trimmed by 6 bases and J by 0 bases, 10 bases remained unmatched. The CDR3 covers 16 residues. CDR3 loop: CASSSTGTRASYEQYF. In DNA, the CDR3 is TGTGCCAGCAGTTCTACAGGGACTAGGGCCTCCTACGAGCAGTACTTC.